The 26 T cell receptor beta chains below all came from one sample that was sequenced in a study of blood T cell repertoires in COVID-19. Here immunoSEQ multiplex PCR was the method, and the copy in TCRdb shows in-frame clones only, minus some. The sample records about 90,000 clones, approximately 80% being singletons. Sequences were obtained from peripheral blood. The receptors here all came from a man over 45 with acute or convalescent COVID-19.

V is TRBV6-5 and J is TRBJ1-2; D remains ambiguous. The germline CDR1 and CDR2 sequences are MNHEY and SVGAGI. The CDR3 sequence is 11 residues long. The V end lost 8 bases, the J end lost 2 bases, and 6 bases lay between the germline ends. In DNA, the CDR3 is TGTGCCAGCTCCGGGAACTATGGCTACACCTTC. Protein sequence: CASSGNYGYTF.

This chain links TRBV2 with TRBJ2-3, with D possibly being TRBD2 (5 bases). The germline V gene has CDR1 SNHLY and CDR2 FYNNEI. There are 14 residues in the CDR3. Trimming removed 4 bases from V and 2 bases from J, with 10 bases in between. CDR3 amino acids: CASSVSGYTDTQYF. DNA for the CDR3: TGTGCCAGCAGTGTCTCGGGGTACACAGATACGCAGTATTTT.

This clone was counted between two and nine times. The J gene is TRBJ2-6, the V gene TRBV5-6, with D unclear. The CDR3 is 14 residues long. With 4 bases removed from V and 1 base from J, the gap between germline ends came to 6 bases. Germline CDR1 is SGHDT and CDR2 is YYEEEE. CDR3 sequence: CASSAWSGANVLTF. In DNA form, the CDR3 reads TGTGCCAGCAGCGCGTGGTCTGGGGCCAACGTCCTGACTTTC.

The chain employs TRBV7-2 and TRBJ2-3; D is uncertain. Looked up from germline, CDR1 is SGHTA and CDR2 is FQGNSA. The ends were cut back, 0 bases at V and 4 bases at J, with 8 bases in the middle. The CDR3 has 14 residues. The CDR3, as DNA: TGTGCCAGCAGCTTAGCGTCGAGTTCAGATACGCAGTATTTT. This translates into CASSLASSSDTQYF.

A few counts support this clone. The CDR3 coding sequence is TGCGCCAGCAGCGACAGGGGAGGGCTCGAGGGAGAGCAGTACTTC. It translates to CASSDRGGLEGEQYF. The chain carries TRBV5-1 and TRBJ2-7; weak D call: TRBD1 (8 bases). This CDR3 is 15 amino acids long. Trimming stripped 4 bases from V and 7 bases from J, with 21 bases between. Germline V gene sequence: CDR1 SGHRS, CDR2 YFSETQ.

The chain uses TRBV18 and TRBJ1-6; no firm D call. Per germline, CDR1 KGHSH and CDR2 LQKENI. The CDR3 runs 13 residues. Between the trimmed V and J ends, which lost 2 bases and 7 bases, there was a span of 6 bases. CDR3 nucleotide sequence: TGTGCCAGCTCACCAAACAGCAATTCACCCCTCCACTTT. Translating gives CASSPNSNSPLHF.

The chain recombines TRBV18 with TRBJ1-4; D not resolved. The CDR3 has 16 residues. Germline V lookup: CDR1 KGHSH, CDR2 LQKENI. Trimming took off 3 bases at V and 0 bases at J, with 11 bases between the two ends. The CDR3 DNA reads as TGTGCCAGCTCACCTGGAGAGGTTCCAACTAATGAAAAACTGTTTTTT. As protein: CASSPGEVPTNEKLFF.

This chain uses TRBV3-1 (or the pseudogene TRBV3-2) with TRBJ1-2; no clear D. Trimming removed 1 base from V and 8 bases from J, with 11 bases in between. The CDR3 is made up of 13 amino acids. The V gene's germline CDR1 is LGHDT and CDR2 YNNKEL (reference sequence). The chain's CDR3 is CASSQVAGAGYTF. DNA for the CDR3: TGTGCCAGCAGCCAAGTCGCGGGTGCCGGCTACACCTTC.

This clone came up once. The gene calls are TRBV20-1 and TRBJ2-7; weak D call: TRBD1 (5 bases). Trimming pared 3 bases from V and 6 bases from J, leaving 18 bases between. The CDR3 spans 14 residues. Germline values: CDR1 DFQATT, CDR2 SNEGSKA (reference sequence). CDR3 bases: TGCAGTGCTAGTCCCGGCAGGGTGGACGGCGAGCAGTACTTC. Residues: CSASPGRVDGEQYF.

The J gene is TRBJ1-2, the V gene TRBV19; TRBD1 aligns across 9 bases. Germline V gene data show CDR1 as LNHDA and CDR2 as SQIVND (reference sequence). The CDR3 extends over 15 amino acids. V trimming: 7 bases; J trimming: 5 bases; junction bases outside the gene matches: 11. The CDR3 sequence is CASTANPGQGYGYTF. CDR3 DNA: TGTGCCAGTACCGCAAACCCGGGACAGGGTTATGGCTACACCTTC.

The rearrangement joins TRBV27 to TRBJ2-2, with no clear D. Germline lookup yields CDR1 MNHEY and CDR2 SMNVEV (reference sequence). The CDR3 runs 15 residues. Trimming took 6 bases from V and 5 from J, leaving 16 bases between them. CDR3: CASRSDSFGTGELFF. The CDR3, as DNA: TGTGCCAGCAGAAGCGACTCCTTTGGGACCGGGGAGCTGTTTTTT.

CDR3 amino acids: CASSHADRVTYNEQFF. CDR3 nucleotide sequence: TGCGCCAGCAGCCACGCAGACAGAGTCACCTACAATGAGCAGTTCTTC. The V gene is TRBV4-3, the J gene TRBJ2-1; weak D call: TRBD1 (5 bases). The CDR3 totals 16 residues. From germline, CDR1 is LGHNA and CDR2 YSLEER. Trimming removed 3 bases at V and 2 bases at J, with 14 bases between.

The chain is built from TRBV30 and TRBJ1-6; 9 nucleotides agree with TRBD1. Germline V lookup: CDR1 GTSNPN, CDR2 SVGIG (reference sequence). This CDR3 comprises 15 residues. Trimming at V came to 3 bases and at J to 4 bases, leaving 4 bases not matched to a gene. The CDR3 coding sequence is TGTGCCTGGAGGGGGACAGGGAATTATAATTCACCCCTCCACTTT. It translates to CAWRGTGNYNSPLHF.

V is TRBV5-1 and J is TRBJ1-3; perhaps TRBD1 as D (5 bases). The CDR3 contains 16 residues. Germline-derived CDR1 and CDR2 are SGHRS and YFSETQ. V lost 0 bases to trimming and J lost 2 bases, with 12 bases between them. CDR3 nucleotides: TGCGCCAGCAGCTTGGCTTTAGCAGGGACTGGAAACACCATATATTTT. Translating gives CASSLALAGTGNTIYF.

This chain connects TRBV28 to TRBJ2-7, with 7 bases that match TRBD2. This CDR3 spans 13 amino acids. V lost 8 bases, J lost 5 bases, and 9 bases stayed unmatched. Germline values: CDR1 MDHEN, CDR2 SYDVKM. CDR3 nucleotides: TGTGCCAGCCTCACGGGGGGAGGTGACGAGCAGTACTTC. Translation gives CASLTGGGDEQYF.

This chain joins TRBV3-1 (or the pseudogene TRBV3-2) and TRBJ2-5; TRBD1 is a possible D gene (5 bases). The V end lost 9 bases, the J end lost 3 bases, and 17 bases lay between the germline ends. CDR3 length: 14 amino acids. CDR1 and CDR2 from the germline V gene are LGHDT and YNNKEL (reference sequence). For the CDR3, the DNA is TGTGCCAGTGGGTCGCCGACAGACGAAGAGACCCAGTACTTC. Amino acids: CASGSPTDEETQYF.

V gene TRBV4-3 combines with J gene TRBJ1-5, with D possibly being TRBD1 (5 bases). The germline V gene has CDR1 LGHNA and CDR2 YSLEER. V was trimmed by 0 bases and J by 6 bases, leaving 12 bases between them. The length of the CDR3 is 15 residues. CDR3 sequence: CASSQDRTGSQPQHF. Here the CDR3 DNA reads TGCGCCAGCAGCCAAGACCGAACAGGCAGTCAGCCCCAGCATTTT.

For the CDR3, the DNA is TGTGCCACAACCCCGGGGCAGGGGGGCAACTATGGCTACACCTTC. Translation gives CATTPGQGGNYGYTF. The chain carries TRBV19 and TRBJ1-2; 7 positions match TRBD1. The CDR3 runs 15 residues. The V and J ends lost 10 bases and 2 bases, in that order; junction bases with no gene match: 13. The germline V gene has CDR1 LNHDA and CDR2 SQIVND (reference sequence).

The DNA for the CDR3 is TGTGCCAGCAGCCCCGGTTCTGGCTACACCTTC. Protein product: CASSPGSGYTF. The rearrangement uses TRBV7-8 and TRBJ1-2; no firm D call. The V gene lost 5 bases and the J gene lost 7 bases, with 8 bases spanning the gap. CDR3 length: 11 amino acids. Germline V gene lookup returns CDR1 SGHVS and CDR2 FQNEAQ.

The V gene is TRBV28, the J gene TRBJ1-5; 9 positions agree with TRBD1. CDR1 and CDR2 from the germline V gene are MDHEN and SYDVKM. V was pared by 5 bases and J by 2 bases, with 4 bases of the junction left unmatched. The CDR3 has 15 residues. CDR3 in amino acids: CASSGGQGGNQPQHF. CDR3 DNA sequence: TGTGCCAGCAGTGGGGGACAGGGCGGCAATCAGCCCCAGCATTTT.

V and J are TRBV6-5 and TRBJ2-5; 10 bases are shared with TRBD1. The V and J ends lost 0 bases and 4 bases, in that order; junction bases with no gene match: 5. Germline V gene data show CDR1 as MNHEY and CDR2 as SVGAGI. This CDR3 has 16 amino acids. The CDR3 loop reads CASSYSTGQGGETQYF. CDR3 nucleotides: TGTGCCAGCAGTTACTCAACCGGACAGGGGGGAGAGACCCAGTACTTC.

The rearrangement joins TRBV18 to TRBJ1-6; 7 bases map to TRBD1. From germline, CDR1 is KGHSH and CDR2 LQKENI. This CDR3 is built from 15 residues. V was clipped by 2 bases and J by 8 bases; unmatched bases: 6. Here the CDR3 reads CASSPGRQGDSPLHF. In DNA, the CDR3 is TGTGCCAGCTCACCAGGGAGACAGGGAGATTCACCCCTCCACTTT. The whole variable domain, filled in from reference TRBV18 and TRBJ1-6, reads NAGVMQNPRHLVRRRGQEARLRCSPMKGHSHVYWYRQLPEEGLKFMVYLQKENIIDESGMPKERFSAEFPKEGPSILRIQQVVRGDSAAYFCASSPGRQGDSPLHFGNGTRLTVT.

The rearrangement joins TRBV2 to TRBJ2-7, with 8 bases aligning to TRBD1. Trimming took 8 bases from V and 5 from J; bases not matched to a gene: 11. Germline CDR1 reads SNHLY; CDR2 reads FYNNEI. The CDR3 totals 14 residues. CDR3 region: CASLRGTGPNEQYF. CDR3 nucleotide sequence: TGTGCCAGCTTAAGAGGGACAGGACCTAACGAGCAGTACTTC.

Only one count was recorded for this clone. V usage is TRBV3-1 (or the pseudogene TRBV3-2) and J usage is TRBJ2-7; 14 nucleotides line up with TRBD2. Germline values: CDR1 LGHDT, CDR2 YNNKEL (reference sequence). The CDR3 sequence is 15 residues long. Germline trimming cut 4 bases from V and 4 bases from J; bases unmatched to any gene: 3. CDR3 in amino acids: CASSRGLAGVYEQYF. In nucleotides, the CDR3 is TGTGCCAGCAGCCGGGGACTAGCGGGAGTGTACGAGCAGTACTTC.

V and J are TRBV18 and TRBJ1-2, with TRBD1 identical over 10 bases. The V and J ends lost 2 bases and 7 bases, in that order; junction bases with no gene match: 7. Germline CDR1 and CDR2: KGHSH and LQKENI. This CDR3 has 15 amino acids. In DNA form, the CDR3 reads TGTGCCAGCTCACCAGAGGGGACAGGGGCCGGTGGCTACACCTTC. This translates into CASSPEGTGAGGYTF.

The chain employs TRBV15 and TRBJ2-3, with D possibly being TRBD2 (6 bases). Germline V lookup: CDR1 LNHNV, CDR2 YYDKDF (reference sequence). The CDR3 contains 15 residues. Trimming pared 0 bases from V and 3 bases from J, leaving 10 bases between. Written as DNA, the CDR3 is TGTGCCACCAGCAGAGATTTAGGAGGGACAGATACGCAGTATTTT. This gives the protein CATSRDLGGTDTQYF.